One and the same sample provided the 27 T cell receptor beta chains below, sequenced in a study of T-cell memory formation after mild COVID-19. MiXCR was run by TCRdb on the 5' RACE reads, yielding one entry per CDR3 protein. The data hold 300,000 to 400,000 distinct CDR3 sequences, with 25% to 30% observed a single time. The sample was PBMCs or a T cell subset sorted from them (not recorded which). The receptor set was obtained from an adult woman who had mild COVID-19 (a few samples of this study predate the infection). Cell type and time point are not known.

This chain connects TRBV16 to TRBJ2-7, with D perhaps assigned TRBD1 or TRBD2 (5 bases each). Per the germline V gene, CDR1 is KGHSY and CDR2 is FQNENV. CDR3 length: 14 amino acids. V lost 0 bases to trimming and J lost 5 bases, with 11 bases between them. The CDR3 here is CASSQSWGKDEQYF. The CDR3 bases are TGTGCCAGCAGCCAATCATGGGGGAAAGACGAGCAGTACTTC.

The V and J genes are TRBV10-3 and TRBJ1-1; D is unclear. The CDR3 contains 10 residues. CDR1 and CDR2 from the germline V gene are ENHRY and SYGVKD. Deletions cut 7 bases from V and 5 bases from J, with 5 bases between. The CDR3 DNA reads TGTGCCATCAAGAGGACTGAAGCTTTCTTT. Its protein is CAIKRTEAFF.

This clonotype was seen a few times. V is TRBV7-2 and J is TRBJ2-7, with a possible D match to TRBD1 (6 bases). Trimming stripped 4 bases from V and 1 base from J, with 14 bases between. This CDR3 spans 15 amino acids. The germline V gene has CDR1 SGHTA and CDR2 FQGNSA. CDR3 protein: CASSSTEQGSYEQYF. CDR3 nucleotides: TGTGCCAGCAGCTCGACCGAACAGGGTTCCTACGAGCAGTACTTC.

This chain uses TRBV7-9 with TRBJ2-5, with D possibly matching TRBD2 (6 bases). CDR3 length: 12 residues. Trimming left V 8 bases short and J 2 bases short, with 9 bases between. Germline CDR1 is SEHNR and CDR2 is FQNEAQ (reference sequence). CDR3 sequence (DNA): TGTGCCAGCGGGACTTATCAAGAGACCCAGTACTTC. It codes for CASGTYQETQYF. The variable domain in full, with the rest retrieved from reference TRBV7-9 and TRBJ2-5, is DTGVSQNPRHKITKRGQNVTFRCDPISEHNRLYWYRQTLGQGPEFLTYFQNEAQLEKSRLLSDRFSAERPKGSFSTLEIQRTEQGDSAMYLCASGTYQETQYFGPGTRLLVL.

The chain is built from TRBV29-1 and TRBJ1-2; D not certain. With 4 bases removed from V and 5 bases from J, the gap between germline ends came to 11 bases. CDR3 length equals 12 residues. The V gene's germline CDR1 is SQVTM and CDR2 ANQGSEA. The CDR3 sequence: CSVGREGYGYTF. The CDR3, as DNA: TGCAGCGTTGGCCGGGAGGGTTATGGCTACACCTTC. Combining the CDR3 with reference TRBV29-1 and TRBJ1-2 gives the whole variable domain SAVISQKPSRDICQRGTSLTIQCQVDSQVTMMFWYRQQPGQSLTLIATANQGSEATYESGFVIDKFPISRPNLTFSTLTVSNMSPEDSSIYLCSVGREGYGYTFGSGTRLTVV.

There are a few counts of this clonotype. The V and J genes are TRBV4-1 and TRBJ2-3; 8 bases are a match to TRBD2. V lost 0 bases, J lost 0 bases, and 8 bases stayed unmatched. There are 18 residues in the CDR3. Germline CDR1 is MGHRA and CDR2 is YSYEKL. CDR3 amino acids: CASSQDGDRGGSTDTQYF. CDR3 coding DNA: TGCGCCAGCAGCCAAGATGGGGACCGGGGGGGAAGCACAGATACGCAGTATTTT.

This clonotype was seen only a few times. This chain connects TRBV20-1 to TRBJ2-7; D is undetermined. The germline V gene encodes CDR1 DFQATT and CDR2 SNEGSKA (reference sequence). Trimming removed 0 bases at V and 1 base at J, with 10 bases between. The CDR3 has 14 residues. The CDR3 bases are TGCAGTGCTAGAGATGGAGAGGCTTCCTACGAGCAGTACTTC. Translating it yields CSARDGEASYEQYF.

This clonotype showed up just a few times. The chain recombines TRBV25-1 with TRBJ2-1; D is possibly TRBD1 or TRBD2 (7 bases each). CDR1 MGHDK and CDR2 SYGVNS come from the germline V gene. This CDR3 comprises 15 residues. Trimming pared 6 bases from V and 6 bases from J, leaving 18 bases between. Written as DNA, the CDR3 is TGTGCCAGCAGCCCGACAGGGAGGGGAGGCAATGAGCAGTTCTTC. It specifies CASSPTGRGGNEQFF.

CDR3 bases: TGCGCCAGCAGCCCTCAAACCGACGAGTTGCATGGCTACACCTTC. Translated: CASSPQTDELHGYTF. V and J are TRBV5-1 and TRBJ1-2, with D unclear. Germline loops: CDR1 SGHRS, CDR2 YFSETQ. The CDR3 loop spans 15 amino acids. With 4 bases removed from V and 6 bases from J, the gap between germline ends came to 19 bases.

Many counts were recorded for this clonotype. This chain links TRBV6-6 with TRBJ2-1; 7 bases line up with TRBD1. Germline V gene lookup returns CDR1 MNHNY and CDR2 SVGAGI (reference sequence). V trimming: 0 bases; J trimming: 9 bases; junction bases outside the gene matches: 8. This CDR3 is built from 15 residues. The CDR3, as DNA: TGTGCCAGCAGTTACTCGGGAACAGGGGCTAGTGAGCAGTTCTTC. Protein sequence: CASSYSGTGASEQFF.

This clonotype was seen only a few times. DNA of the CDR3: TGTGCCAGCAGCTTGGATCGCGGGGGCAGCGGAGATACGCAGTATTTT. This encodes CASSLDRGGSGDTQYF. The rearrangement uses TRBV7-3 and TRBJ2-3; tentatively, D is TRBD2 (7 bases). V lost 3 bases and J lost 5, with 18 bases in between. Germline V gene data show CDR1 as SGHTA and CDR2 as FQGTGA. The CDR3 contains 16 residues. Full variable domain (missing parts from reference TRBV7-3 and TRBJ2-3): GAGVSQTPSNKVTEKGKYVELRCDPISGHTALYWYRQSLGQGPEFLIYFQGTGAADDSGLPNDRFFAVRPEGSVSTLKIQRTERGDSAVYLCASSLDRGGSGDTQYFGPGTRLTVL.

The rearrangement links TRBV10-2 to TRBJ2-7, with TRBD2 matching 9 bases. The germline CDR1 and CDR2 sequences are WSHSY and SAAADI. V lost 8 bases to trimming and J lost 2 bases; unmatched junction nucleotides: 4. The CDR3 loop spans 13 amino acids. Here the CDR3 DNA reads TGCGCCAGCCTAGCGGGGAATACCTACGAGCAGTACTTC. This codes for CASLAGNTYEQYF.

The sample holds a few counts of this clonotype. The J gene is TRBJ2-7, the V gene TRBV7-8; tentatively, D is TRBD1 or TRBD2 (5 bases each). V was clipped by 6 bases and J by 0 bases, with 12 bases between them. Germline V gene sequence: CDR1 SGHVS, CDR2 FQNEAQ. This CDR3 has 14 amino acids. The CDR3 loop is CASRAGASSYEQYF. CDR3 sequence (DNA): TGTGCCAGCAGGGCCGGGGCCAGCTCCTACGAGCAGTACTTC.

The V call is TRBV12-3 or TRBV12-4, the J call TRBJ2-4; D ambiguous. Trimming took 1 base from V and 6 from J, leaving 10 bases between them. The CDR3 totals 14 residues. The CDR3 loop reads CASSLVGPGNIQYF. The CDR3 nucleotides are TGTGCCAGCAGTTTAGTCGGTCCTGGAAACATTCAGTACTTC.

The chain recombines TRBV9 with TRBJ2-5; 11 bases are shared with TRBD2. With 0 bases clipped from V and 2 bases from J, the junction kept 6 bases outside the gene matches. CDR1 is SGDLS, CDR2 YYNGEE, per germline. This CDR3 contains 17 residues. The CDR3 nucleotides read TGTGCCAGCAGCGTAGCTCTAGCGGGGGGACCACAAGAGACCCAGTACTTC. Amino acids: CASSVALAGGPQETQYF.

The chain uses TRBV20-1 and TRBJ2-3; TRBD2 might be the D (7 bases). Germline assignment: CDR1 DFQATT and CDR2 SNEGSKA (reference sequence). Trimming took 8 bases from V and 0 from J, leaving 21 bases between them. The CDR3 length is 16 residues. The CDR3 protein is CSSRGGALRSTDTQYF. CDR3 nucleotide sequence: TGCAGTAGCCGAGGGGGGGCCCTAAGGAGCACAGATACGCAGTATTTT.

This clonotype was counted a few times. J is TRBJ2-1 and V is TRBV24-1, with 7 bases fitting TRBD1. V lost 0 bases and J lost 10; bases outside the gene matches: 2. The CDR3 runs 13 residues. Germline lookup yields CDR1 KGHDR and CDR2 SFDVKD. The CDR3 loop is CATSDLSRGEQFF. The CDR3 region has the DNA TGTGCCACCAGTGATTTGTCCAGGGGGGAGCAGTTCTTC.

This chain uses TRBV6-2 or TRBV6-3 with TRBJ2-5; no reliable D call. Germline V gene lookup returns CDR1 MNHEY and CDR2 SVGEGT. The V end was cut by 10 bases, the J end by 5 bases, with 17 bases between. The CDR3 has 13 amino acids. This chain's CDR3 is CATAQPPSETQYF. The DNA for the CDR3 is TGTGCCACCGCCCAGCCCCCCTCCGAGACCCAGTACTTC.

The chain carries TRBV19 and TRBJ2-3, with a tentative D call TRBD1 (6 bases). Germline values: CDR1 LNHDA, CDR2 SQIVND (reference sequence). The CDR3 sequence is 13 residues long. V was cut by 8 bases and J by 2 bases, with 11 bases left in between. CDR3 sequence reads: CASRRDNTDTQYF. In DNA, the CDR3 is TGTGCCAGTCGCCGGGACAACACAGATACGCAGTATTTT.

This clonotype was detected a few times. The CDR3 coding sequence is TGTGCCAGCAGCTTGCAGGGTCCGACAGATACGCAGTATTTT. Translated: CASSLQGPTDTQYF. This chain links TRBV7-8 with TRBJ2-3, with a possible D match to TRBD1 (5 bases). This CDR3 region has 14 residues. The germline CDR1 and CDR2 sequences are SGHVS and FQNEAQ. V was cut by 3 bases and J by 3 bases, with 10 bases left in between.

CDR3 DNA sequence: TGTGCCAGCAGCCCCCACGCCGGACAGGGTTGGGTCGAGCAGTACTTC. The encoded protein is CASSPHAGQGWVEQYF. The gene calls are TRBV7-9 and TRBJ2-7; 8 positions agree with TRBD1. Trimming took 5 bases from V and 6 from J; bases not matched to a gene: 15. This CDR3 has 16 amino acids. From germline, CDR1 is SEHNR and CDR2 FQNEAQ (reference sequence).

The CDR3 bases are TGCGCCAGCAGCTTGACGGGGGTTCCGTTCTTC. Translating gives CASSLTGVPFF. V usage is TRBV5-1 and J usage is TRBJ2-1, with a weak D call TRBD2 (6 bases). Trimming left V 1 base short and J 15 bases short, with 11 bases between. This CDR3 is built from 11 residues. Per germline, CDR1 SGHRS and CDR2 YFSETQ.

This clonotype showed up just once. The rearrangement links TRBV4-3 to TRBJ2-1, with no clear D. V was pared by 3 bases and J by 5 bases, with 11 bases between. The germline CDR1 and CDR2 sequences are LGHNA and YSLEER. This CDR3 has 14 amino acids. DNA for the CDR3: TGCGCCAGCAGCCATCACTATAGGGACAATGAGCAGTTCTTC. Amino acid sequence: CASSHHYRDNEQFF.

The rearrangement joins TRBV27 to TRBJ2-7; D gene uncertain. This CDR3 comprises 14 residues. Per the germline V gene, CDR1 is MNHEY and CDR2 is SMNVEV (reference sequence). The germline V and J ends were trimmed by 5 bases and 2 bases, with 13 bases remaining between them. This CDR3 is CASSPAVAPYEQYF. In DNA, the CDR3 is TGTGCCAGCAGTCCCGCGGTCGCCCCCTACGAGCAGTACTTC.

V gene TRBV5-1 combines with J gene TRBJ1-5; TRBD1 is a possible D gene (6 bases). The V and J ends lost 0 bases and 6 bases respectively, with 16 bases between them. CDR3 size: 16 residues. Germline V lookup: CDR1 SGHRS, CDR2 YFSETQ. CDR3 sequence: CASSLDGRGGSQPQHF. The CDR3 DNA sequence: TGCGCCAGCAGCTTGGACGGCAGGGGAGGGAGTCAGCCCCAGCATTTT.

This clonotype has a handful of counts. The chain carries TRBV10-3 and TRBJ2-2; D is uncertain. Trimming took 6 bases from V and 3 from J, leaving 2 bases between them. The CDR3 is made up of 11 amino acids. Germline V gene data show CDR1 as ENHRY and CDR2 as SYGVKD. The CDR3 DNA reads as TGTGCCATCAGGGACACCGGGGAGCTGTTTTTT. Translating it yields CAIRDTGELFF.

The rearrangement joins TRBV6-2 or TRBV6-3 to TRBJ2-7; 7 bases match TRBD2. Trimming took 7 bases from V and 2 from J; bases not matched to a gene: 8. The CDR3 totals 14 residues. Looked up from germline, CDR1 is MNHEY and CDR2 is SVGEGT. This CDR3 is CASTSSGNAYEQYF. For the CDR3, the DNA is TGTGCCAGCACCTCGAGCGGGAATGCCTACGAGCAGTACTTC.